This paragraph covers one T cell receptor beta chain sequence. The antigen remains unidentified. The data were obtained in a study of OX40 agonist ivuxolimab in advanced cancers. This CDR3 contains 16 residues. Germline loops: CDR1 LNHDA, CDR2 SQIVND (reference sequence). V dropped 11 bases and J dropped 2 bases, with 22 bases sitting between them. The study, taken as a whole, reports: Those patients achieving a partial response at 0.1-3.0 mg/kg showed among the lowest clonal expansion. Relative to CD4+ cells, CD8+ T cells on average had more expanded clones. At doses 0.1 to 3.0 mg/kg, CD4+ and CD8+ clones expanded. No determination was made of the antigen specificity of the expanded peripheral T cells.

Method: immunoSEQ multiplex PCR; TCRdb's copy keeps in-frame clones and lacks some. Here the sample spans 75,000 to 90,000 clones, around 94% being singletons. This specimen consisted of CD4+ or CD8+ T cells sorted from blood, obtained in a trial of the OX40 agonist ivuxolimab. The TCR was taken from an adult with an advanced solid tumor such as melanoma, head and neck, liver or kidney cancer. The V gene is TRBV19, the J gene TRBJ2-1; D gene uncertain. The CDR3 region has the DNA TGTGCCTCATCCCTCGCGGCAGGTTCCCCCTACAATGAGCAGTTCTTC. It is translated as CASSLAAGSPYNEQFF.